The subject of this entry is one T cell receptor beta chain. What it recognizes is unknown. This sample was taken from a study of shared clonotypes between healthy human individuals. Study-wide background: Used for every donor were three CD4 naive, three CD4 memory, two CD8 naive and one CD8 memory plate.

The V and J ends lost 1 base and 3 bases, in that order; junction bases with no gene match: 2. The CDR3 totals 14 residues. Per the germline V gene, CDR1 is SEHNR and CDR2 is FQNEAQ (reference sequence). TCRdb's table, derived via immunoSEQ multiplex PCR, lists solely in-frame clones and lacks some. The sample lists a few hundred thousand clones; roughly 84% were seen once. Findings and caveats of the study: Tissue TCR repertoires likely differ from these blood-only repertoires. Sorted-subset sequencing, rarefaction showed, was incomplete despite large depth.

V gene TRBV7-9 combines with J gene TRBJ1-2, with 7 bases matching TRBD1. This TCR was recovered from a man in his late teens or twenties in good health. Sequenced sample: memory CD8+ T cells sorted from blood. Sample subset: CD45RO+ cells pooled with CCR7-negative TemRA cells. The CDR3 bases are TGTGCCAGCAGCTTAGTGCAGGGGGACTATGGCTACACCTTC. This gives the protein CASSLVQGDYGYTF.